A single sample is the source of the 18 T cell receptor beta chains below, sequenced in a study of T-cell reconstitution after alpha-beta-depleted transplantation in children. TCRbeta library preparation incorporated unique molecular identifiers. TCRdb independently ran MiXCR on the PCR reads; one entry per CDR3 protein. The sample carries under 70,000 distinct CDR3 sequences, approximately 11% recorded once. The sample in question was PBMCs, obtained before TCRalphabeta/CD19-depleted stem cell transplant. Receptors originate from a boy aged 5-17 years with acute myeloid leukemia, due to receive a stem cell transplant.

At least ten counts were recorded for this clonotype. The V call is TRBV9, the J call TRBJ1-4, with 7 bases lining up with TRBD1. Germline CDR1 and CDR2: SGDLS and YYNGEE. Unmatched junction bases numbered 14, after V lost 4 bases and J lost 8 bases. The CDR3 runs 16 residues. The CDR3 nucleotides read TGTGCCAGCAGCCCCGAGAAGACAGGGTTTCGCGAAAAACTGTTTTTT. Encoded protein: CASSPEKTGFREKLFF.

This clonotype was picked up many times. The V call is TRBV15, the J call TRBJ2-7, with D possibly being TRBD1 (5 bases). Trimming took off 0 bases at V and 6 bases at J, with 21 bases between the two ends. The CDR3 contains 17 residues. Per germline, CDR1 LNHNV and CDR2 YYDKDF (reference sequence). The CDR3 sequence: CATSRDNPPSRVLEQYV. As DNA, the CDR3 is TGTGCCACCAGCAGAGATAACCCCCCGTCCAGGGTGCTCGAGCAGTACGTC.

This clonotype was found many times. Compared with germline, one end of the junction differs, possibly owing to a read error. The chain combines TRBV7-7 with TRBJ2-2; maybe TRBD1 (5 bases). The CDR3 spans 14 residues. The V gene's germline CDR1 is SSHAT and CDR2 FNYEAQ (reference sequence). The CDR3 DNA reads as TGTGCTAGCAGCTTAGCTAGGGGCACCGGGGAGCTGTTTTTT. This encodes CASSLARGTGELFF.

The chain links TRBV28 to TRBJ1-1; D is unresolved. The CDR3 totals 14 residues. V gave up 3 bases and J gave up 1 base, with 9 bases separating them. Germline assignment: CDR1 MDHEN and CDR2 SYDVKM. The DNA for the CDR3 is TGTGCCAGCAGTTTCCGAGGAGAGAACACTGAAGCTTTCTTT. The encoded protein is CASSFRGENTEAFF.

This clonotype was seen repeatedly, ten times or more. The gene calls are TRBV20-1 and TRBJ1-5; D unresolved. Germline V CDR1 and CDR2: DFQATT, SNEGSKA (reference sequence). CDR3 size: 14 residues. Trimming took 3 bases from V and 1 from J, leaving 10 bases between them. In DNA, the CDR3 is TGCAGTGCTAGTTTGGGAGGGAGCAATCAGCCCCAGCATTTT. Its translation is CSASLGGSNQPQHF.

This clonotype was recorded at least ten times. The chain is built from TRBV12-3 or TRBV12-4 and TRBJ1-1; 7 bases map to TRBD1. The CDR3 has 14 residues. Unmatched junction bases numbered 6, after V lost 6 bases and J lost 2 bases. The chain's CDR3 is CASRSGTVNTEAFF. For the CDR3, the DNA is TGTGCCAGCAGGTCCGGGACAGTCAACACTGAAGCTTTCTTT.

This clonotype was detected many times. This sequence joins TRBV6-5 and TRBJ2-7; D unresolved. In germline, CDR1 is MNHEY, CDR2 SVGAGI. V lost 6 bases, J lost 0 bases, and 12 bases lay in between. The CDR3 is 14 amino acids. CDR3 nucleotide sequence: TGTGCCAGCAGCCCCTACAAGAGCTCCTACGAGCAGTACGTC. It yields the protein CASSPYKSSYEQYV.

This clonotype was counted many times. The chain has TRBV27 and TRBJ2-1; perhaps TRBD2 as D (7 bases). Germline V gene data show CDR1 as MNHEY and CDR2 as SMNVEV (reference sequence). The CDR3 is 18 residues long. Trimming took 6 bases from V and 4 from J, leaving 25 bases between them. CDR3 region: CASRSSPPGGGPYNEQFF. CDR3 DNA sequence: TGTGCCAGCAGAAGTTCTCCCCCGGGGGGCGGGCCTTACAATGAGCAGTTCTTC.

This clonotype has a count of ten or more. The gene calls are TRBV20-1 and TRBJ2-1, with TRBD2 identical over 10 bases. Trimming took 1 base from V and 7 from J; bases not matched to a gene: 7. Germline lookup yields CDR1 DFQATT and CDR2 SNEGSKA (reference sequence). This CDR3 is 15 amino acids long. CDR3 region: CSARGVAGGSNEQFF. The CDR3 bases are TGCAGTGCTAGAGGGGTAGCGGGGGGATCAAATGAGCAGTTCTTC.

There are many counts of this clonotype. The V and J genes are TRBV19 and TRBJ2-1; possible D gene TRBD1, 5 bases. Germline V gene lookup returns CDR1 LNHDA and CDR2 SQIVND (reference sequence). The V end lost 6 bases, the J end lost 4 bases, and 16 bases lay between the germline ends. This CDR3 has 15 amino acids. The CDR3 is CASSPGARAYNEQFF. The CDR3, as DNA: TGTGCCAGTAGCCCTGGGGCGCGCGCATACAATGAGCAGTTCTTC.

By proportion, this clonotype is medium-sized. The rearrangement uses TRBV25-1 and TRBJ2-3; no clear D gene. CDR3 length: 13 residues. CDR1 MGHDK and CDR2 SYGVNS come from the germline V gene. The V and J ends lost 3 bases and 6 bases respectively, with 10 bases between them. CDR3 DNA: TGTGCCAGCAGTGAGACCCAGAAGGATACGCAGTATTTT. Its translation: CASSETQKDTQYF.

This clonotype was recorded at least ten times. The J gene is TRBJ2-1, the V gene TRBV6-1; possibly TRBD2 for D (6 bases). The CDR3 extends over 16 amino acids. The germline V and J ends were trimmed by 6 bases and 9 bases, with 24 bases remaining between them. Per the germline V gene, CDR1 is MNHNS and CDR2 is SASEGT. CDR3 amino acids: CASSPGPAGEVPEQFF. DNA of the CDR3: TGTGCCAGCAGCCCGGGCCCGGCCGGGGAGGTACCTGAGCAGTTCTTC.

At least ten counts were recorded for this clonotype. This rearrangement joins TRBV5-1 to TRBJ2-1; D unresolved. V gave up 0 bases and J gave up 0 bases, with 13 bases separating them. Germline CDR1 and CDR2: SGHRS and YFSETQ. The CDR3 sequence is 17 residues long. CDR3 sequence reads: CASSLAGLWSSYNEQFF. CDR3 sequence (DNA): TGCGCCAGCAGCTTGGCGGGCTTATGGAGCTCCTACAATGAGCAGTTCTTC.

This clonotype occurred many times. The gene calls are TRBV10-2 and TRBJ1-1, with D perhaps matching TRBD1 (5 bases). CDR1 and CDR2 (germline): WSHSY, SAAADI. The germline V and J ends were trimmed by 2 bases and 4 bases, with 11 bases remaining between them. The CDR3 covers 14 residues. The CDR3 DNA follows: TGCGCCAGCAGTGAGCCCCAGGGAAGCACTGAAGCTTTCTTT. Translation gives CASSEPQGSTEAFF.

This clonotype was counted at least ten times. V usage is TRBV6-2 or TRBV6-3 and J usage is TRBJ2-7; D tentatively reads TRBD1 or TRBD2 (5 bases each). The CDR3 extends over 14 amino acids. V was cut by 0 bases and J by 6 bases, with 12 bases left in between. Germline V gene data show CDR1 as MNHEY and CDR2 as SVGEGT. The CDR3 sequence: CASSYSRGPGEQYV. The CDR3, as DNA: TGTGCCAGCAGTTACTCAAGGGGACCGGGCGAGCAGTACGTC.

This clonotype was observed at least ten times. This chain connects TRBV5-1 to TRBJ2-7, with D possibly TRBD1 on 5 matching bases. Looked up from germline, CDR1 is SGHRS and CDR2 is YFSETQ. V was clipped by 5 bases and J by 3 bases, with 12 bases between them. This CDR3 region has 13 residues. CDR3 nucleotides: TGCGCCAGCAGACCAGACAGCAGCTACGAGCAGTACGTC. It encodes CASRPDSSYEQYV.

At least ten counts were recorded for this clonotype. V is TRBV7-2 and J is TRBJ2-1, with TRBD2 identical over 14 bases. Germline V gives CDR1 SGHTA, CDR2 FQGNSA. Trimming removed 5 bases from V and 8 bases from J; junction bases left unmatched: 5. The CDR3 length is 15 residues. CDR3 residues: CASSTRLAGGDEQFF. CDR3 coding DNA: TGTGCCAGCAGCACCCGACTAGCGGGAGGGGATGAGCAGTTCTTC.

In this sample, this clonotype turned up many times. V is TRBV7-8 and J is TRBJ1-5; TRBD1 matches at 8 bases. Trimming cost V 4 bases and J 5 bases; bases outside gene matches: 4. Germline V CDR1 and CDR2: SGHVS, FQNEAQ. CDR3 size: 14 residues. This chain's CDR3 is CASSYGTGYQPQHF. CDR3 bases: TGTGCCAGCAGCTACGGGACAGGCTATCAGCCCCAGCATTTT. Looking up the rest from reference TRBV7-8 and TRBJ1-5 gives the full variable domain: GAGVSQSPRYKVAKRGQDVALRCDPISGHVSLFWYQQALGQGPEFLTYFQNEAQLDKSGLPSDRFFAERPEGSVSTLKIQRTQQEDSAVYLCASSYGTGYQPQHFGDGTRLSIL.